The 31 T cell receptor beta chains below all came from one sample that was sequenced in a study of blood T cell repertoires in COVID-19. TCRdb's table, derived via immunoSEQ multiplex PCR, lists solely in-frame clones and lacks some. The sample shows about 140,000 clones, 75% to 85% of them seen only once. The specimen was peripheral blood. These receptors were taken from a man in his sixties or seventies who had recovered from COVID-19.

The chain carries TRBV27 and TRBJ2-5; D might be TRBD1 (6 bases). The CDR3 length is 14 residues. Trimming removed 0 bases at V and 5 bases at J, with 10 bases between. Germline CDR1 and CDR2: MNHEY and SMNVEV (reference sequence). The CDR3 DNA is TGTGCCAGCAGTTTATCGCAGGGGCCCGAGACCCAGTACTTC. Protein sequence: CASSLSQGPETQYF.

The rearrangement links TRBV7-9 to TRBJ2-3; 9 nucleotides line up with TRBD2. This CDR3 has 16 amino acids. After removal of 2 bases from V and 3 bases from J, the junction contained 6 bases not matched to a gene. Germline CDR1 and CDR2: SEHNR and FQNEAQ (reference sequence). The CDR3 coding sequence is TGTGCCAGCAGCTTAATTAGCGGGAGTGGTACAGATACGCAGTATTTT. This codes for CASSLISGSGTDTQYF.

The chain combines TRBV27 with TRBJ1-2, with TRBD1 matching 7 bases. The CDR3 spans 14 residues. Trimming at V came to 5 bases and at J to 4 bases, leaving 7 bases not matched to a gene. CDR1 and CDR2 (germline): MNHEY, SMNVEV (reference sequence). CDR3 bases: TGTGCCAGCAGTCCTATGACAGGGCCCTATGGCTACACCTTC. Its translation: CASSPMTGPYGYTF.

J is TRBJ2-6 and V is TRBV5-1; D gene unclear. CDR3 length: 15 residues. The V end lost 5 bases, the J end lost 2 bases, and 11 bases lay between the germline ends. Per germline, CDR1 SGHRS and CDR2 YFSETQ. The CDR3 nucleotides read TGCGCCAGCAGTTATAGAACGGCTGGGGCCAACGTCCTGACTTTC. Encoded protein: CASSYRTAGANVLTF.

This clone was seen more than once but under ten times. This chain links TRBV6-2 or TRBV6-3 with TRBJ2-7, with D uncertain. V gave up 4 bases and J gave up 6 bases, with 7 bases separating them. Germline CDR1 MNHEY, CDR2 SVGEGT. The length of the CDR3 is 11 residues. The chain's CDR3 is CASSFYSEQYF. The DNA of the CDR3 is TGTGCCAGCAGTTTCTATTCCGAGCAGTACTTC.

V usage is TRBV6-5 and J usage is TRBJ2-7; 8 bases are a match to TRBD2. The CDR3 runs to 13 residues. The trim removed 5 bases at V and 5 bases at J, leaving 5 bases unmatched. The V gene's germline CDR1 is MNHEY and CDR2 SVGAGI. The CDR3 protein is CASSIAGNNEQYF. The CDR3 coding sequence is TGTGCCAGCAGTATAGCGGGAAATAACGAGCAGTACTTC.

The chain uses TRBV21-1 and TRBJ2-7; the table's D call TRBD2 went unverified against the DNA. TRBV21-1 is a pseudogene locus. This CDR3 comprises 12 residues. CDR3 protein: CASSRGTYEQYF. The CDR3 coding sequence is TGTGCCAGCAGTCGGGGGACCTACGAGCAGTACTTC.

This clone was picked up one time. In DNA, the CDR3 is TGTGCCAGCAGCCAGAGGGAGACCCAGTACTTC. Translation: CASSQRETQYF. This chain joins TRBV3-1 (or the pseudogene TRBV3-2) and TRBJ2-5; no reliable D call. V gave up 3 bases and J gave up 5 bases, with 4 bases separating them. Germline CDR1 reads LGHDT; CDR2 reads YNNKEL (reference sequence). The CDR3 loop spans 11 amino acids.

The chain has TRBV2 and TRBJ1-1, with a possible D match to TRBD1 (6 bases). Trimming took 6 bases from V and 3 from J, leaving 11 bases between them. The CDR3 loop spans 13 amino acids. Per the germline V gene, CDR1 is SNHLY and CDR2 is FYNNEI. CDR3 residues: CASRHRDDTEAFF. The CDR3 region has the DNA TGTGCCAGCAGGCACAGGGATGACACTGAAGCTTTCTTT. The full variable domain, in which reference TRBV2 and TRBJ1-1 provide the parts outside the CDR3, is EPEVTQTPSHQVTQMGQEVILRCVPISNHLYFYWYRQILGQKVEFLVSFYNNEISEKSEIFDDQFSVERPDGSNFTLKIRSTKLEDSAMYFCASRHRDDTEAFFGQGTRLTVV.

The genes are TRBV10-2 and TRBJ1-4; D is perhaps TRBD1 (6 bases). V lost 0 bases and J 10 bases, leaving 15 bases between the germline ends. The CDR3 runs to 15 residues. The germline V gene encodes CDR1 WSHSY and CDR2 SAAADI. The CDR3 protein is CASSESNRGSGKLFF. CDR3 DNA: TGCGCCAGCAGTGAGTCGAATAGGGGGTCAGGAAAACTGTTTTTT.

The chain uses TRBV6-2 or TRBV6-3 and TRBJ1-1; 8 nucleotides agree with TRBD1. The V and J ends lost 5 bases and 3 bases, in that order; junction bases with no gene match: 8. The CDR3 extends over 15 amino acids. The germline V gene has CDR1 MNHEY and CDR2 SVGEGT. The CDR3 nucleotides are TGTGCCAGCAGTCCCCCTCACAGGGGGTACACTGAAGCTTTCTTT. Encoded protein: CASSPPHRGYTEAFF.

This chain uses TRBV12-3 or TRBV12-4 with TRBJ1-2, with D perhaps TRBD1 (5 bases). This CDR3 spans 13 amino acids. V gave up 6 bases and J gave up 7 bases, with 15 bases separating them. The CDR3 reads CASSLGEAGGYTF. The CDR3 DNA reads TGTGCCAGCAGCTTGGGGGAAGCGGGTGGCTACACCTTC.

The chain recombines TRBV5-4 with TRBJ2-1; TRBD2 matches 12 bases. The germline V gene has CDR1 SGHNT and CDR2 YYREEE (reference sequence). The CDR3 runs to 15 residues. The V gene end was trimmed by 5 bases and the J gene end by 6 bases; junction bases not matched to a gene: 6. CDR3 loop: CASSSTSGRGNEQFF. CDR3 nucleotides: TGTGCCAGCAGTTCGACTAGCGGGAGAGGCAATGAGCAGTTCTTC.

The chain couples TRBV7-9 to TRBJ2-3, with 9 nucleotides matching TRBD1. CDR1 is SEHNR and CDR2 is FQNEAQ in the germline V gene (reference sequence). The CDR3 has 15 residues. J was trimmed by 4 bases and V by 5 bases; bases with no gene match: 7. The CDR3 DNA reads as TGTGCCAGCAGCCCCCCGGGACAGGGTTCAGATACGCAGTATTTT. Translated, it gives CASSPPGQGSDTQYF.

This rearrangement joins TRBV10-2 to TRBJ2-3; 10 positions agree with TRBD2. Germline V gene data show CDR1 as WSHSY and CDR2 as SAAADI. The CDR3 has 16 amino acids. V was clipped by 7 bases and J by 4 bases; unmatched bases: 11. The CDR3 spells CASKGILAGVSDTQYF. CDR3 bases: TGCGCCAGCAAGGGCATTCTAGCGGGAGTATCAGATACGCAGTATTTT.

The chain links TRBV5-4 to TRBJ2-5; a possible D gene is TRBD1 (6 bases). This CDR3 spans 14 amino acids. Germline V CDR1 and CDR2: SGHNT, YYREEE (reference sequence). Between the trimmed V and J ends, which lost 2 bases and 2 bases, there was a span of 10 bases. In DNA form, the CDR3 reads TGTGCCAGCAGCTTTGGGACAAATCAAGAGACCCAGTACTTC. Translated, it gives CASSFGTNQETQYF.

This sequence joins TRBV5-4 and TRBJ2-3, with a weak D call TRBD2 (6 bases). CDR3 length equals 15 residues. Trimming cost V 2 bases and J 4 bases, with 14 bases left between them. Germline assignment: CDR1 SGHNT and CDR2 YYREEE (reference sequence). The CDR3 region has the DNA TGTGCCAGCAGCTTAGGAGGGAGGAGGGCAGATACGCAGTATTTT. Translated: CASSLGGRRADTQYF.

V gene TRBV20-1 combines with J gene TRBJ2-7; D possibly corresponds to TRBD1 (6 bases). The CDR3 consists of 16 residues. Germline V CDR1 and CDR2: DFQATT, SNEGSKA (reference sequence). The germline V and J ends were trimmed by 3 bases and 0 bases, with 18 bases remaining between them. The CDR3 here is CSASGQIIGYSYEQYF. In nucleotides, the CDR3 is TGCAGTGCTAGTGGACAGATAATCGGCTACTCCTACGAGCAGTACTTC.

This chain joins TRBV6-2 or TRBV6-3 and TRBJ2-1, with D possibly being TRBD1 (6 bases). CDR1 is MNHEY, CDR2 SVGEGT, per germline. Trimming removed 4 bases at V and 9 bases at J, with 10 bases between. The CDR3 length is 12 residues. In DNA form, the CDR3 reads TGTGCCAGCAGTTCCCAGGGGATTGAGCAGTTCTTC. Its translation is CASSSQGIEQFF.

This rearrangement joins TRBV29-1 to TRBJ2-5; 10 bases map to TRBD1. Germline V gives CDR1 SQVTM, CDR2 ANQGSEA. The CDR3 contains 14 residues. V gave up 7 bases and J gave up 1 base; unmatched junction bases: 6. The DNA for the CDR3 is TGCAGCGCAGTTTGGACAGGGGGCCAAGAGACCCAGTACTTC. This codes for CSAVWTGGQETQYF. The full variable domain, completed using reference TRBV29-1 and TRBJ2-5, is SAVISQKPSRDICQRGTSLTIQCQVDSQVTMMFWYRQQPGQSLTLIATANQGSEATYESGFVIDKFPISRPNLTFSTLTVSNMSPEDSSIYLCSAVWTGGQETQYFGPGTRLLVL.

In its sample, this clone was seen once. The V call is TRBV13, the J call TRBJ2-7; 7 bases are shared with TRBD2. CDR1 is PRHDT and CDR2 is FYEKMQ in the germline V gene (reference sequence). Trimming at V came to 5 bases and at J to 1 base, leaving 5 bases not matched to a gene. The CDR3 has 14 amino acids. CDR3 protein: CASSHGTNSYEQYF. The CDR3 DNA is TGTGCCAGCAGCCACGGGACTAATTCCTACGAGCAGTACTTC.

J is TRBJ2-7 and V is TRBV21-1; the tabulated D call, TRBD1, remains unverified against the DNA. TRBV21-1 is termed a pseudogene. CDR3 length: 15 amino acids. In DNA form, the CDR3 reads TGTGCCAGCAGCATTCAGGGGGTCATCTCCTACGAGCAGTACTTC. It encodes CASSIQGVISYEQYF.

V and J are TRBV10-1 and TRBJ2-3; D is ambiguous. CDR3 size: 12 residues. CDR1 is WNHNN and CDR2 is SYGVQD in the germline V gene (reference sequence). V dropped 8 bases and J dropped 2 bases, with 8 bases sitting between them. DNA for the CDR3: TGCGCCAGCCGAGGAGACACAGATACGCAGTATTTT. Protein: CASRGDTDTQYF.

The chain carries TRBV5-6 and TRBJ1-6, with a weak D call TRBD1 (6 bases). The length of the CDR3 is 17 residues. Trimming removed 4 bases from V and 7 bases from J, with 21 bases in between. The V gene's germline CDR1 is SGHDT and CDR2 YYEEEE. CDR3 sequence reads: CASSIEAGAPRNSPLHF. CDR3 coding DNA: TGTGCCAGCAGCATTGAGGCGGGGGCCCCTAGGAATTCACCCCTCCACTTT. The entire variable domain, with the rest obtained from reference TRBV5-6 and TRBJ1-6, is as follows: DAGVTQSPTHLIKTRGQQVTLRCSPKSGHDTVSWYQQALGQGPQFIFQYYEEEERQRGNFPDRFSGHQFPNYSSELNVNALLLGDSALYLCASSIEAGAPRNSPLHFGNGTRLTVT.

The chain joins TRBV10-3 to TRBJ2-4; D possibly corresponds to TRBD2 (5 bases). V shed 3 bases and J shed 7 bases, with 13 bases lying between them. Per germline, CDR1 ENHRY and CDR2 SYGVKD. This CDR3 contains 14 residues. Here the CDR3 reads CAISDTAGTNIQYF. CDR3 nucleotides: TGTGCCATCAGTGACACCGCGGGTACCAACATTCAGTACTTC.

This clone was counted a single time. The same CDR3 also results from other DNA sequences found in this sample. V and J are TRBV9 and TRBJ2-1, with TRBD2 identical over 13 bases. The CDR3 totals 17 residues. Trimming at V came to 4 bases and at J to 0 bases, leaving 4 bases not matched to a gene. Germline V gene lookup returns CDR1 SGDLS and CDR2 YYNGEE. CDR3 residues: CASSPRTSGSSYNEQFF. The CDR3 region has the DNA TGTGCCAGCAGCCCCCGGACTAGCGGGAGCTCCTACAATGAGCAGTTCTTC. The variable domain in full, completed from reference TRBV9 and TRBJ2-1, reads DSGVTQTPKHLITATGQRVTLRCSPRSGDLSVYWYQQSLDQGLQFLIQYYNGEERAKGNILERFSAQQFPDLHSELNLSSLELGDSALYFCASSPRTSGSSYNEQFFGPGTRLTVL.

This clone was observed a single time. V usage is TRBV5-4 and J usage is TRBJ1-1; D gene unclear. The CDR3 runs to 15 residues. Germline V gene data show CDR1 as SGHNT and CDR2 as YYREEE (reference sequence). V was cut by 0 bases and J by 1 base, with 10 bases left in between. The CDR3 loop is CASSLGLIGNTEAFF. The CDR3 nucleotides read TGTGCCAGCAGCTTGGGGTTGATCGGGAACACTGAAGCTTTCTTT.

The table lists this clone with a count of one. This rearrangement joins TRBV27 to TRBJ2-7; tentative D call: TRBD1 (6 bases). CDR1 MNHEY and CDR2 SMNVEV come from the germline V gene (reference sequence). V was clipped by 6 bases and J by 5 bases, with 14 bases between them. This CDR3 has 13 residues. CDR3 DNA: TGTGCCAGCAGCCAACAGGGCATCCACGAGCAGTACTTC. Translated, it gives CASSQQGIHEQYF.

This chain links TRBV25-1 with TRBJ1-1; possible D gene TRBD1, 6 bases. CDR1 MGHDK and CDR2 SYGVNS come from the germline V gene. This CDR3 has 13 amino acids. Trimming took off 6 bases at V and 1 base at J, with 9 bases between the two ends. CDR3 residues: CASSLRGNTEAFF. The CDR3 DNA reads TGTGCCAGCAGCCTCAGGGGGAACACTGAAGCTTTCTTT.

CDR3 loop: CASSLATTGTAYNEQFF. CDR3 bases: TGCGCCAGCAGCTTAGCTACAACCGGGACAGCTTACAATGAGCAGTTCTTC. The gene calls are TRBV5-1 and TRBJ2-1; TRBD1 matches at 7 bases. Unmatched junction bases numbered 12, after V lost 2 bases and J lost 4 bases. This CDR3 region has 17 residues. The germline V gene encodes CDR1 SGHRS and CDR2 YFSETQ.

The chain combines TRBV12-3 or TRBV12-4 with TRBJ1-1; weak D call: TRBD1 (5 bases). The CDR3 is 11 residues long. Trimming stripped 6 bases from V and 11 bases from J, with 13 bases between. CDR3 coding DNA: TGTGCCAGCAGCAATACAGGTCGTGCTTTCTTT. Its translation: CASSNTGRAFF.